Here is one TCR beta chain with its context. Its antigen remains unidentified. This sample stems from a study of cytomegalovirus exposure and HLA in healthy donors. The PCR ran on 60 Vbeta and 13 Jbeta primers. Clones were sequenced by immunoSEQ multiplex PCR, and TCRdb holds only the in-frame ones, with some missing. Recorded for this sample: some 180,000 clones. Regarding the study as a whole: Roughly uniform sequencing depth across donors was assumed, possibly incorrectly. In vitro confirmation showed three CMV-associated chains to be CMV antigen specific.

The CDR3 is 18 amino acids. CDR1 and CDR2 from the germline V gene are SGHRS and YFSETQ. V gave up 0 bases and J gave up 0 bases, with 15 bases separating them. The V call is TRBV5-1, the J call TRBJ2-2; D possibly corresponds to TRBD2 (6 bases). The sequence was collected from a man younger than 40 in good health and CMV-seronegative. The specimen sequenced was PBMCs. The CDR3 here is CASSLVPSVHTNTGELFF. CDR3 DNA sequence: TGCGCCAGCAGCTTGGTTCCTAGCGTGCATACGAACACCGGGGAGCTGTTTTTT.